This T cell receptor beta chain was found in a study of CD8 T cells in ankylosing spondylitis. Overall study results and limits: A TCR beta motif of about eight highly homologous variants seemed to mark ankylosing spondylitis blood. Reportedly, significant enrichment of disease-linked clones occurred in matched ankylosing spondylitis synovial fluid.

TCRdb processed the 5' RACE reads anew with MiXCR; each CDR3 protein has one entry. There are over 450,000 distinct CDR3 sequences in the sample; approximately 11% occur only once, and 6.8% lies in the top ten. The germline V gene has CDR1 LGHNA and CDR2 YNFKEQ. V was pared by 3 bases and J by 5 bases, with 6 bases of the junction left unmatched. This CDR3 has 16 amino acids. For this clonotype: No antigen is known for it.

The chain recombines TRBV4-2 with TRBJ2-1; 11 bases are shared with TRBD2. This TCR derives from a male donor with ankylosing spondylitis. Sequenced material: blood, either unsorted or a sorted T cell fraction (not recorded which). The CDR3 DNA reads as TGTGCCAGCAGCCAGGAAGGGACTAGCGGCCACAATGAGCAGTTCTTC. This translates into CASSQEGTSGHNEQFF.